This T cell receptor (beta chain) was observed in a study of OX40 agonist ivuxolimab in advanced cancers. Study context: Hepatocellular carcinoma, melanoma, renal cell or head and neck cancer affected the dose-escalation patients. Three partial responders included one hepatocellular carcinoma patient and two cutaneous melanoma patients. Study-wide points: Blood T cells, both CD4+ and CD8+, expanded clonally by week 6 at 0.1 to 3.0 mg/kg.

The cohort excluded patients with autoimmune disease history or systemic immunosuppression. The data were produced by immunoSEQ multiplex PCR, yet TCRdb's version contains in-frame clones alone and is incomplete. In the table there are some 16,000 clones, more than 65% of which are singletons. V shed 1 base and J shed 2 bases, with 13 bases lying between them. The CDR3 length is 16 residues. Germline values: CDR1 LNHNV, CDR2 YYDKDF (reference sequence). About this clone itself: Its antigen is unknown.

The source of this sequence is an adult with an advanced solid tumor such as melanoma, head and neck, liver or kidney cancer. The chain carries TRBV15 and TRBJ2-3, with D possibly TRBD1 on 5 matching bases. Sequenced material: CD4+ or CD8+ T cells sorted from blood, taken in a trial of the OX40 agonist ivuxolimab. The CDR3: CATSRAEQELTDTQYF. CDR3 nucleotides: TGTGCCACCAGCAGAGCCGAACAGGAACTCACAGATACGCAGTATTTT.